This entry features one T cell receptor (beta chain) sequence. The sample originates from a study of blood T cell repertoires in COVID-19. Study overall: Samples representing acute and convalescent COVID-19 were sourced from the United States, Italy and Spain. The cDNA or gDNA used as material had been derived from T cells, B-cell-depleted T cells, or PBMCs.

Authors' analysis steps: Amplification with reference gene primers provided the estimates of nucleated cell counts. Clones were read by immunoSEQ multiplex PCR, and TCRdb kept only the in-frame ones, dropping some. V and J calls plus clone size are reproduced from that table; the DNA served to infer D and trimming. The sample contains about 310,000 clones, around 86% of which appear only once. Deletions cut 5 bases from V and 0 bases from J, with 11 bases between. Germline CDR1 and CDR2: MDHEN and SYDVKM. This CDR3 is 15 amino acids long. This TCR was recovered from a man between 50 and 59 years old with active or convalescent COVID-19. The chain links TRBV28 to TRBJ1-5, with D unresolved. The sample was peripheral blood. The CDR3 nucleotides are TGTGCCAGCAGTCCTGAACACAATAGCAATCAGCCCCAGCATTTT. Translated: CASSPEHNSNQPQHF.